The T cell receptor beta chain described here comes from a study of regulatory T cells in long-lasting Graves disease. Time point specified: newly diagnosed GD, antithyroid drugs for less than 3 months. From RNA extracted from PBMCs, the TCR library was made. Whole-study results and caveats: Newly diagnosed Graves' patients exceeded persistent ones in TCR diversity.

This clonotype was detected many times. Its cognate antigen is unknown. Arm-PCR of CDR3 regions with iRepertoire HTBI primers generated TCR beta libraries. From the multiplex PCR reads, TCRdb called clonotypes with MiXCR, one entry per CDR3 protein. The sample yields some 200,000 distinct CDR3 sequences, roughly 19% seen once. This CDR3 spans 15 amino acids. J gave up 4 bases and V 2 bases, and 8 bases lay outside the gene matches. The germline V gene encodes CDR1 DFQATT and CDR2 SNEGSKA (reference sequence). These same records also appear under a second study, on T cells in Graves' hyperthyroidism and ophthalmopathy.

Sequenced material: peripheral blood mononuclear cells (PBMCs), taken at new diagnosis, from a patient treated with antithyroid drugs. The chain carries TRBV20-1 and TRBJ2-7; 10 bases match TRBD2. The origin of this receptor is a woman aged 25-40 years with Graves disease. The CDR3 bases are TGCAGTGCTAGAAAACCTAGCGGGAGCCGTTACGAGCAGTACTTC. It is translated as CSARKPSGSRYEQYF.